A selection of T cell receptor beta chains follows, all from one sample in a study of T-cell memory formation after mild COVID-19. From the 5' RACE reads, TCRdb called clonotypes with MiXCR, one entry per CDR3 protein. The sample holds roughly 280,000 distinct CDR3 sequences, 15% to 20% seen once. Material for sequencing was PBMCs or a T cell subset sorted from them (not recorded which). These receptors were collected from a man between 18 and 35 years old who had mild COVID-19 (a few samples of this study predate the infection). Cell type and time point are not known. Each CDR3 is given with its conserved first and last residue. The D gene is left open where the match is weak. Not all rows give a size; the values are once, few, many and, for expanded clones, a class.

J | D | size | V | DNA | CDR3
TRBJ1-4 | TRBD1 | - | TRBV18 | TGTGCCAGCACAAACAGCCAGGGGGATGAAAAACTGTTTTTT | CASTNSQGDEKLFF
TRBJ1-2 | TRBD1 | few | TRBV6-6 | TGTGCCAGCAGTCTCACGGACAGGGTTTATGGCTACACCTTC | CASSLTDRVYGYTF
TRBJ1-2 | TRBD1 | - | TRBV5-1 | TGCGCCAGCAGCTTGGACAGGGGGCGCCCGGGCTACACCTTC | CASSLDRGRPGYTF
TRBJ1-1 | - | - | TRBV6-1 | TGTGCCAGCAGTGAAGTTCCGGGGGCCGGAAACACTGAAGCTTTCTTT | CASSEVPGAGNTEAFF
TRBJ1-1 | - | few | TRBV27 | TGTGCCAGCAGTTTATCGCCGGGACTGAACACTGAAGCTTTCTTT | CASSLSPGLNTEAFF
TRBJ2-1 | TRBD2 | few | TRBV6-2/TRBV6-3 | TGTGCCAGCAGTTACTACCGGCGGGGGGGCGATGAGCAGTTCTTC | CASSYYRRGGDEQFF
TRBJ2-5 | - | once | TRBV10-3 | TGTGCCATCAGTGCGAAAGAGACCCAGTACTTC | CAISAKETQYF
TRBJ2-1 | - | few | TRBV12-5 | TGTGCTAGTGGATCGACAGGGAGGACTGAGCAGTTCTTC | CASGSTGRTEQFF
TRBJ2-7 | - | few | TRBV7-2 | TGTGCCAGCAGCTTAGCGCCCACCGGGCCCTACGAGCAGTACTTC | CASSLAPTGPYEQYF
TRBJ2-3 | - | few | TRBV2 | TGTGCCAGCAAGAGGGGAGATCCGCAGTATTTT | CASKRGDPQYF
TRBJ2-5 | - | - | TRBV7-9 | TGTGCCAGCAGCCTGCGGCGTCCCCGGGAGACCCAGTACTTC | CASSLRRPRETQYF
TRBJ1-1 | - | few | TRBV12-3/TRBV12-4 | TGTGCCAGCAGTTCCAGTGGGACGGTGAACACTGAAGCTTTCTTT | CASSSSGTVNTEAFF
TRBJ2-7 | - | - | TRBV5-1 | TGCGCCAGCCTCGGAGGGGGTTCCTACGAGCAGTACTTC | CASLGGGSYEQYF
TRBJ2-2 | TRBD1 | - | TRBV11-2 | TGTGCCAGCAGCTTAGGACCGGGACAGGGAGGGACCGGGGAGCTGTTTTTT | CASSLGPGQGGTGELFF
TRBJ2-6 | - | - | TRBV7-3 | TGTGCCAGCAGCTTAAGGGGGGCGTTCTCTGGGGCCAACGTCCTGACTTTC | CASSLRGAFSGANVLTF
TRBJ2-3 | - | - | TRBV5-4 | TGTGCCAGCTGGAGCACAGATACGCAGTATTTT | CASWSTDTQYF
TRBJ1-2 | - | - | TRBV30 | TGTGCCTGGAGTCACGGCGGATATGGCTATGGCTACACCTTC | CAWSHGGYGYGYTF
TRBJ2-3 | - | few | TRBV12-3/TRBV12-4 | TGTGCCAGCAGTTTGGAGGGGGGATCCACAGATACGCAGTATTTT | CASSLEGGSTDTQYF
TRBJ2-3 | TRBD2 | many | TRBV7-9 | TGTGCCAGCACCCTAGCGGAAGATACGCAGTATTTT | CASTLAEDTQYF
TRBJ1-2 | - | - | TRBV12-3/TRBV12-4 | TGTGCCAGCAGGGGAGCTAACTATGGCTACACCTTC | CASRGANYGYTF
TRBJ1-2 | - | - | TRBV4-1 | TGCGCCAGCAGCCGAGGGGACGGCCTGCTTAACTATGGCTACACCTTC | CASSRGDGLLNYGYTF
TRBJ2-3 | - | - | TRBV7-2 | TGTGCCAGCAGCCGAGGGGCAGGCGTCACAGATACGCAGTATTTT | CASSRGAGVTDTQYF
TRBJ1-1 | - | few | TRBV2 | TGTGCCAGTCAAAAACAGGGTCGGAACACTGAAGCTTTCTTT | CASQKQGRNTEAFF
TRBJ2-2 | - | many | TRBV5-1 | TGCGCCAGCAGCTTGGCTGGAGTGAAGGCCGGGGAGCTGTTTTTT | CASSLAGVKAGELFF
TRBJ2-4 | - | many | TRBV6-2/TRBV6-3 | TGTGCCAGCAGTTCAATAGTATACCGGGACTCTCAGTACTTC | CASSSIVYRDSQYF
TRBJ1-2 | TRBD1 | - | TRBV6-6 | TGTGCCAGCAGTTACCCAACAGGGGTCTATGGCTACACCTTC | CASSYPTGVYGYTF
TRBJ2-5 | - | few | TRBV6-5 | TGTGCCAGCAGGTCGATGGGGACCCAGTACTTC | CASRSMGTQYF
TRBJ1-5 | - | many | TRBV6-2/TRBV6-3 | TGTGCCAGCAGCCCTGACTCCAGGGGAGGCAATCAGCCCCAGCATTTT | CASSPDSRGGNQPQHF
TRBJ2-7 | TRBD2 | - | TRBV12-3/TRBV12-4 | TGTGCCAGCAGACGGCAGGGAGGGAAAAAGCAGCAGTACTTC | CASRRQGGKKQQYF
TRBJ2-5 | TRBD2 | - | TRBV27 | TGTGCCAGCAGTTTTGGGGTTGGACTAGCGGAGACCCAGTACTTC | CASSFGVGLAETQYF
TRBJ1-6 | - | once | TRBV12-3/TRBV12-4 | TGTGCCAGCAGCTCAAATGATTCACCCCTCCACTTT | CASSSNDSPLHF
TRBJ1-1 | - | - | TRBV6-5 | TGTGCCAGCATGAGGACGGTGAACACTGAAGCTTTCTTT | CASMRTVNTEAFF
TRBJ2-2 | - | - | TRBV25-1 | TGTGCCAGCAGTGTGGGGCAGTTGCCCGGGGAGCTGTTTTTT | CASSVGQLPGELFF
TRBJ2-1 | TRBD2 | - | TRBV4-2 | TGTGCCAGCAGCCAAGTCCGCGGGGGAGCATACAATGAGCAGTTCTTC | CASSQVRGGAYNEQFF
TRBJ1-2 | - | - | TRBV4-1 | TGCGCCAGCAGCCAAGACCGAGGTTTGTGGGGCTACACCTTC | CASSQDRGLWGYTF
TRBJ2-1 | - | - | TRBV9 | TGTGCCAGCAGCGGAGCCGGGACTCCCTACAATGAGCAGTTCTTC | CASSGAGTPYNEQFF
TRBJ2-7 | - | - | TRBV7-2 | TGTGCCAGCAGCGTAAACGCAGGGTACCACGAGCAGTACTTC | CASSVNAGYHEQYF
TRBJ1-2 | - | - | TRBV5-1 | TGCGCCAGCAGCTTGGCGGGTGTGCTGGGCTACACCTTC | CASSLAGVLGYTF
TRBJ1-4 | - | - | TRBV5-6 | TGTGCCAGCAGCTTTATTTCCGCAGCCGCACTGTTTTTT | CASSFISAAALFF
TRBJ2-3 | TRBD2 | few | TRBV7-9 | TGTGCCTGGCGGGAGCGGGGGCTAAGCGTCACAGATACGCAGTATTTT | CAWRERGLSVTDTQYF
TRBJ2-5 | TRBD2 | - | TRBV29-1 | TGCAGCGTTGGTATAGCGGGGGGGCGAGAGACCCAGTACTTC | CSVGIAGGRETQYF
TRBJ2-3 | TRBD2 | - | TRBV7-2 | TGTGCCAGCAGCCCGAGCGGGGGGGAGACAGATACGCAGTATTTT | CASSPSGGETDTQYF
TRBJ2-6 | - | few | TRBV12-3/TRBV12-4 | TGTGCCAGCACCAGGTACTCTGGGGCCAACGTCCTGACTTTC | CASTRYSGANVLTF
TRBJ2-1 | TRBD2 | few | TRBV4-1 | TGCGCCAGCAGCCCGGGACTAGCGAACTATGAGCAGTTCTTC | CASSPGLANYEQFF
TRBJ1-5 | - | few | TRBV2 | TGTGCCAGCAGTGAAGAGCTTCAGCCCCAGCATTTT | CASSEELQPQHF
TRBJ2-3 | TRBD2 | few | TRBV5-6 | TGTGCCAGCAGCTTGACCCACTTTAGAGTGATTAGCGGGGCTCGCACAGATACGCAGTATTTT | CASSLTHFRVISGARTDTQYF
TRBJ2-3 | - | - | TRBV12-3/TRBV12-4 | TGTGCCAGCAGTTACCGAGACTACGCAGATACGCAGTATTTT | CASSYRDYADTQYF
TRBJ2-1 | - | few | TRBV5-4 | TGTGCCAGCAGCTTGAGTTGGGGCCACAATGAGCAGTTCTTC | CASSLSWGHNEQFF
TRBJ2-5 | TRBD2 | - | TRBV10-3 | TGTGCCATCAGTGAGTCGAGGAGCGGGGGGGCCTTGGAGACCCAGTACTTC | CAISESRSGGALETQYF
TRBJ1-1 | - | - | TRBV4-3 | TGCGCCAGCAGCCAAAGGTTGGAGGGCGGGACTGAAGCTTTCTTT | CASSQRLEGGTEAFF
TRBJ2-7 | - | few | TRBV20-1 | TGCAGTGCTATTGGCGTCAGGGAAGTCTCCTACGAGCAGTACTTC | CSAIGVREVSYEQYF
TRBJ2-1 | - | few | TRBV4-1 | TGCGCCAGCAGCCAAGGGGTGGCGAGCTCCTACAATGAGCAGTTCTTC | CASSQGVASSYNEQFF
TRBJ2-1 | - | few | TRBV11-3 | TGTGCCAGCAGCTTAGATCAAGTCACGTACAATGAGCAGTTCTTC | CASSLDQVTYNEQFF
TRBJ1-5 | - | many | TRBV20-1 | TGCAGTGCTAAGAATCCGGCCACAAATCAGCCCCAGCATTTT | CSAKNPATNQPQHF
TRBJ2-1 | - | few | TRBV21-1 | TGTGCCAGCAGCCCAGGGGGCAAGAGTGAGCAGTTCTTC | CASSPGGKSEQFF
TRBJ2-7 | - | few | TRBV3-1 | TGTGCCAGCAGCCATCAACGAGGGCCCCTTGTCTACGAGCAGTACTTC | CASSHQRGPLVYEQYF
TRBJ2-4 | - | - | TRBV4-1 | TGCGCCAGCCACGGGGGAAAAAACATTCAGTACTTC | CASHGGKNIQYF
TRBJ2-1 | TRBD2 | few | TRBV29-1 | TGCAGCGTTGTTAGCGGGGGCCAATACAATGAGCAGTTCTTC | CSVVSGGQYNEQFF
TRBJ1-2 | - | few | TRBV6-5 | TGTGCCAGCAGCGCGGATCTTTTTGGCTACACCTTC | CASSADLFGYTF
TRBJ1-2 | TRBD1 | few | TRBV24-1 | TGTGCCACCAGCGCCGGGACAGGCACTGTCGATGGCTACACCTTC | CATSAGTGTVDGYTF